A single sample is the source of the 28 T cell receptor delta chains below, sequenced in a study of gammadelta T cells in human blood. TCRdb reapplied CATT to the RT-PCR reads. The sample consists of fewer than 1,500 delta-chain clones, approximately 8% of them appearing once. The sequencing sample was made of non-Vgamma9Vdelta2 gamma-delta T cells from adult blood. The receptors originated from a human donor.

This clone ranks as medium-sized. The V and J genes are TRDV1 and TRDJ1, with 11 nucleotides matching TRDD3. CDR1 is TSWWSYY, CDR2 QGS, per germline. The CDR3 loop spans 21 amino acids. V shed 0 bases, J shed 0 bases, and the junction held 15 bases outside the gene matches. CDR3 nucleotide sequence: TGTGCTCTTGGGGAACTATGGCGGGCACTGGGGGATAGGGGATACACCGATAAACTCATCTTT. Protein product: CALGELWRALGDRGYTDKLIF.

This clone is medium-sized. The chain has TRDV1 and TRDJ1, with a weak D call TRDD3 (6 bases). The CDR3 has 16 amino acids. The germline V and J ends were trimmed by 2 bases and 6 bases, with 19 bases remaining between them. From germline, CDR1 is TSWWSYY and CDR2 QGS. CDR3 protein: CALGEFPLLGKNKLIF. The CDR3, as DNA: TGTGCTCTTGGGGAATTCCCGTTGCTGGGGAAAAATAAACTCATCTTT.

This clone showed up just a few times. The rearrangement joins TRDV1 to TRDJ1; TRDD3 matches 10 bases. This CDR3 region has 20 residues. V lost 3 bases and J lost 1; bases outside the gene matches: 17. CDR1 TSWWSYY and CDR2 QGS come from the germline V gene. CDR3 in amino acids: CALGEPGGDWGMLATDKLIF. DNA of the CDR3: TGTGCTCTTGGGGAGCCGGGGGGGGACTGGGGGATGTTAGCCACCGATAAACTCATCTTT.

This clone is categorized as medium-sized (0.01 to 0.1%). This chain links TRDV1 with TRDJ1, with a weak D call TRDD1 (6 bases). Trimming took 0 bases from V and 1 from J, leaving 30 bases between them. The length of the CDR3 is 22 residues. CDR1 and CDR2 from the germline V gene are TSWWSYY and QGS. The CDR3 DNA reads TGTGCTCTTGGGGAACTAGCAGCACAACTCCATCCGAGCCCAATAGTCACCGATAAACTCATCTTT. Amino acids: CALGELAAQLHPSPIVTDKLIF.

This clone counts as large. V is TRDV1 and J is TRDJ1; 11 bases align to TRDD3. CDR1 and CDR2 (germline): TSWWSYY, QGS. The CDR3 covers 19 residues. After removal of 0 bases from V and 0 bases from J, the junction contained 9 bases not matched to a gene. The CDR3, as DNA: TGTGCTCTTGGGGAACTTCGAGCCTGGGGGATACACGACACCGATAAACTCATCTTT. It is translated as CALGELRAWGIHDTDKLIF.

To note about this clone: The protein held in TCRdb is that of a much larger clone and does not match this DNA's translation at residue 4, likely because of a read error; the protein shown is translated from the DNA. J is TRDJ2 and V is TRDV1; 9 nucleotides line up with TRDD3. Germline V gene lookup returns CDR1 TSWWSYY and CDR2 QGS. The CDR3 has 24 amino acids. This CDR3 is CALVECIPPTVPAGGLKPTAQLFF. CDR3 coding DNA: TGTGCTCTTGTGGAATGCATACCGCCTACGGTTCCGGCTGGGGGATTGAAGCCGACAGCACAACTCTTCTTT.

This clone is categorized as large. The V gene is TRDV3, the J gene TRDJ1; TRDD3 is a possible D gene (6 bases). CDR3 length: 24 amino acids. V was cut by 4 bases and J by 0 bases, with 45 bases left in between. Germline V gives CDR1 TVYSNPD, CDR2 GDNSRS (reference sequence). This CDR3 reads CASPGPYPIIPHWVAQRYTDKLIF. CDR3 sequence (DNA): TGTGCCTCACCCGGCCCTTATCCTATTATCCCACACTGGGTGGCCCAGAGGTACACCGATAAACTCATCTTT.

By its share, this clone is large. The gene calls are TRAV38-2/DV8 and TRDJ3; 13 nucleotides agree with TRDD3. This CDR3 has 21 residues. With V trimmed by 5 bases and J by 3 bases, 14 bases remained unmatched. Germline CDR1 TSESDYY, CDR2 QEAYKQQN. CDR3 nucleotide sequence: TGTGCTTATAGTTCCCTGAAACTGGGGGATACGCAAGGCTGGGACACCCGACAGATGTTTTTC. It translates to CAYSSLKLGDTQGWDTRQMFF.

In its sample, this clone is large. The rearrangement uses TRDV2 and TRDJ3, with TRDD3 identical over 10 bases. This CDR3 has 22 residues. V shed 4 bases and J 0 bases; nucleotides not matched to a gene: 17. CDR1 is GEAIGNYY, CDR2 EKD, per germline. In DNA form, the CDR3 reads TGTGCCTGTGAGTCAGCAGGTGGGGGATACACGACCAGCTCCTGGGACACCCGACAGATGTTTTTC. Translated: CACESAGGGYTTSSWDTRQMFF.

This clone was detected only a few times. This may arise from a read error, as a much more abundant clone is one base away. This same CDR3 is encoded by further DNA sequences in the sample. The chain employs TRDV1 and TRDJ1, with 7 bases matching TRDD3. In germline, CDR1 is TSWWSYY, CDR2 QGS. The CDR3 is 16 residues long. Trimming took 6 bases from V and 2 from J; bases not matched to a gene: 12. The CDR3 sequence is CALGAHPGGPTDKLIF. The CDR3 nucleotides read TGTGCTCTTGGCGCCCACCCTGGGGGCCCAACCGATAAACTCATCTTT.

This clone is large by share. This chain joins TRDV1 and TRDJ3; 8 positions agree with TRDD3. Germline CDR1 is TSWWSYY and CDR2 is QGS. CDR3 length: 22 residues. J lost 1 base, V lost 2 bases, and 16 bases had no gene match. The CDR3 nucleotides are TGTGCTCTTGGGGAAACCCTAACGGGGGATAATAGTGGGTCCTGGGACACCCGACAGATGTTTTTC. The encoded protein is CALGETLTGDNSGSWDTRQMFF.

By frequency in the sample, this clone is medium-sized (0.01 to 0.1%). V gene TRDV1 combines with J gene TRDJ1; 9 bases line up with TRDD3. The V gene's germline CDR1 is TSWWSYY and CDR2 QGS. V dropped 0 bases and J dropped 1; count of bases not matched to a gene: 24. The CDR3 is 23 amino acids. The CDR3 protein is CALGELRLPRLGIRLNVTDKLIF. The CDR3 DNA is TGTGCTCTTGGGGAACTGCGGCTCCCCCGTTTGGGGATACGATTGAATGTCACCGATAAACTCATCTTT.

This clone counts as medium-sized. The chain links TRAV38-2/DV8 to TRDJ1, with 9 bases identical to TRDD3. Germline-derived CDR1 and CDR2 are TSESDYY and QEAYKQQN. With V trimmed by 4 bases and J by 0 bases, 13 bases remained unmatched. The CDR3 has 18 amino acids. The CDR3 DNA follows: TGTGCTTATAGGTTCGTTCTGGGGGATCGGCTGTACACCGATAAACTCATCTTT. This gives the protein CAYRFVLGDRLYTDKLIF.

Sample share makes this clone medium-sized (0.01 to 0.1%). The chain couples TRDV1 to TRDJ1, with TRDD3 identical over 9 bases. Germline CDR1 and CDR2: TSWWSYY and QGS. Losses at the gene ends were 3 bases for V and 13 bases for J; bases not matched to a gene: 21. This CDR3 comprises 17 residues. CDR3 DNA: TGTGCTCTTGGGGACCCTTTTAGCCCGAGAAGGGGGGATACAAACATCTTT. This encodes CALGDPFSPRRGDTNIF.

In this sample, this clone is medium-sized. V is TRDV1 and J is TRDJ1; 9 bases fit TRDD3. The CDR3 is 17 amino acids. Germline V CDR1 and CDR2: TSWWSYY, QGS. V lost 3 bases, J lost 4 bases, and 12 bases stayed unmatched. CDR3 coding DNA: TGTGCTCTTGGGGATCCGGGGGGATACCGTAGTGGCGATAAACTCATCTTT. This translates into CALGDPGGYRSGDKLIF.

This clone ranks as large. The chain has TRDV1 and TRDJ1; D is possibly TRDD3 (5 bases). V was clipped by 2 bases and J by 2 bases, with 21 bases between them. The CDR3 is 18 amino acids. Germline lookup yields CDR1 TSWWSYY and CDR2 QGS. In DNA, the CDR3 is TGTGCTCTTGGGGAAACTACGCCGGCTTTGTGGGGAACCGATAAACTCATCTTT. The encoded protein is CALGETTPALWGTDKLIF.

By sample share, this clone is medium-sized (0.01 to 0.1%). This chain joins TRDV1 and TRDJ1; 10 nucleotides agree with TRDD3. The V and J ends lost 0 bases and 3 bases, in that order; junction bases with no gene match: 31. This CDR3 spans 25 amino acids. From germline, CDR1 is TSWWSYY and CDR2 QGS. The CDR3 bases are TGTGCTCTTGGGGAACTAAATAACCCCTCCTACCGAACCTACTGGGGGATCCGATTGTCCGATAAACTCATCTTT. It codes for CALGELNNPSYRTYWGIRLSDKLIF.

In its sample, this clone is medium-sized. The chain links TRDV1 to TRDJ1; 9 bases align to TRDD3. Germline V gene sequence: CDR1 TSWWSYY, CDR2 QGS. Losses at the gene ends were 4 bases for V and 3 bases for J; bases not matched to a gene: 27. This CDR3 spans 22 amino acids. In DNA, the CDR3 is TGTGCTCTTGGGGGACGAGGATACGGGGCGTACTGGGGGACGACAAGGGCCGATAAACTCATCTTT. Amino acids: CALGGRGYGAYWGTTRADKLIF.

This clone ranks as medium-sized. Other DNA sequences in the same sample also yield this CDR3. J is TRDJ1 and V is TRDV1; the match to TRDD3 covers 8 bases. The germline gives CDR1 TSWWSYY, CDR2 QGS. CDR3 length: 24 residues. V was pared by 0 bases and J by 1 base, with 28 bases of the junction left unmatched. CDR3 amino acids: CALGELHIGPRVLGAEFSTDKLIF. The CDR3 DNA is TGTGCTCTTGGGGAACTTCATATCGGGCCTAGGGTACTGGGGGCCGAATTCTCCACCGATAAACTCATCTTT.

This clone was detected a few times. A much bigger clone sits one base away, suggesting this may be a read error. The same CDR3 is also encoded by other DNA sequences in this sample. The V call is TRDV2, the J call TRDJ4, with TRDD3 matching over 13 bases. Per the germline V gene, CDR1 is GEAIGNYY and CDR2 is EKD. The CDR3 spans 22 residues. The CDR3 region is CACDPHFLSPLYWGIRFRPLIF. The CDR3 DNA reads TGTGCCTGTGACCCCCACTTCCTATCCCCCTTGTACTGGGGGATACGATTCAGACCACTGATCTTT.

A few counts support this clone. A much larger clonotype is one base distant, so this may be a read error. The rearrangement uses TRDV1 and TRDJ3; 8 nucleotides align to TRDD3. The CDR3 extends over 25 amino acids. Germline V lookup: CDR1 TSWWSYY, CDR2 QGS. Trimming took 0 bases from V and 3 from J; bases not matched to a gene: 25. The CDR3 DNA follows: TGTGCTCTTGGGGAACTGACGCCCTCTAACTGGGGGGATGCCACAACGAGCTGGGACACCCGACAGATGTTTTTC. Its translation: CALGELTPSNWGDATTSWDTRQMFF.

Within the sample, this clone is medium-sized. V gene TRDV1 combines with J gene TRDJ1; 11 bases are a match to TRDD3. Germline V lookup: CDR1 TSWWSYY, CDR2 QGS. The CDR3 contains 24 residues. V lost 1 base and J lost 0; bases outside the gene matches: 25. CDR3 loop: CALGEPPTEWGIRVSPSYTDKLIF. Written as DNA, the CDR3 is TGTGCTCTTGGGGAACCTCCTACAGAGTGGGGGATACGCGTATCCCCCTCGTACACCGATAAACTCATCTTT.

This clone is judged large. This rearrangement joins TRDV1 to TRDJ1, with 7 bases that match TRDD3. Germline V gene data show CDR1 as TSWWSYY and CDR2 as QGS. The CDR3 has 22 amino acids. V trimming: 1 base; J trimming: 0 bases; junction bases outside the gene matches: 23. CDR3: CALGERVGLLGVLTLYTDKLIF. In DNA form, the CDR3 reads TGTGCTCTTGGGGAACGGGTGGGTCTCCTGGGGGTTTTGACACTGTACACCGATAAACTCATCTTT.

As for this clone: A far larger clone differs by one base, so this is likely a read error. This chain joins TRDV1 and TRDJ3; 8 positions agree with TRDD3. Germline lookup yields CDR1 TSWWSYY and CDR2 QGS. The CDR3 runs 25 residues. The ends lost 0 bases at V and 3 bases at J; junction bases unmatched: 25. CDR3 residues: CALGELTPSNWGDAAKSWDTRQMFF. In DNA form, the CDR3 reads TGTGCTCTTGGGGAACTGACGCCCTCTAACTGGGGGGATGCCGCAAAGAGCTGGGACACCCGACAGATGTTTTTC.

The V gene remains uncalled, whereas the J gene is TRDJ3. The CDR3 runs to 17 residues. CDR3 region: CAGKGGLSSWDTRQMFF. In DNA, the CDR3 is TGTGCCGGAAAGGGGGGGTTAAGCTCCTGGGACACCCGACAGATGTTTTTC.

About this clone itself: With a much larger clone just one base away, this may be a read error. This sample also contains other DNA sequences that code for the same CDR3. The V gene is TRDV1, the J gene TRDJ1; 11 bases match TRDD3. CDR1 and CDR2 from the germline V gene are TSWWSYY and QGS. This CDR3 is built from 17 residues. Trimming removed 7 bases from V and 3 bases from J; junction bases left unmatched: 13. CDR3 residues: CALVGVLGDRGPDKLIF. For the CDR3, the DNA is TGTGCTCTTGTAGGTGTACTGGGGGATAGGGGTCCCGATAAACTCATCTTT.

This clone rates as medium-sized (0.01 to 0.1%). The rearrangement links TRDV2 to TRDJ1; the match to TRDD3 covers 12 bases. Per the germline V gene, CDR1 is GEAIGNYY and CDR2 is EKD. CDR3 length: 13 residues. V shed 7 bases, J shed 8 bases, and the junction held 7 bases outside the gene matches. The CDR3 loop is CAWGSWGIRKLIF. In DNA, the CDR3 is TGTGCCTGGGGGTCCTGGGGGATACGGAAACTCATCTTT.

In the case of this clone: A far larger clone is off by one base, so a read error is likely. The chain couples TRDV1 to TRDJ1; 13 bases agree with TRDD3. The CDR3 has 21 residues. J lost 3 bases, V lost 1 base, and 17 bases had no gene match. CDR1 is TSWWSYY, CDR2 QGS, per germline. CDR3 nucleotide sequence: TGTGCTCTTGGGGAACGAAACTACTGGGGGATACGCGGGTATTACGCCGATAAACTCATCTTT. Amino acids: CALGERNYWGIRGYYADKLIF.